The sequence of this T cell receptor beta chain was determined in a study of CD4 T cells in relation to SARS-CoV-2 and coronaviruses. For the study at large: The HLA restriction of the shared crossreactive spike epitopes was mapped. Findings and limits, study-wide: No crossreactivity against non-spike viral proteins was tested here. In roughly 61% of donors, memory CD4+ clonotypes crossrecognized SARS-CoV-2 and at least one common cold coronavirus spike. Pre-pandemic and post-infection samples never came from the same donor.

Points on this clone: As yet, its antigen is unknown.

CD4+ T cells from unexposed donors were obtained before the COVID-19 pandemic (2011-2018). Trimming stripped 3 bases from V and 3 bases from J, with 15 bases between. The germline V gene encodes CDR1 SGHTA and CDR2 FQGTGA. This CDR3 region has 15 residues. Produced via immunoSEQ multiplex PCR; TCRdb's table is partial and in-frame only. The table records tens of thousands of clones, 90% to 95% of them present only once. The receptor was derived from a human donor in good health. The specimen was naive CD4+ T cells from PBMCs. Subset indicated: naive CD4+ T cells isolated by negative enrichment. The genes are TRBV7-3 and TRBJ2-7; D possibly corresponds to TRBD1 (8 bases). The CDR3 DNA is TGTGCCAGCAGCTTGGGAGGGACAGGAAACTACGAGCAGTACTTC. It specifies CASSLGGTGNYEQYF.